The rows below give T cell receptor beta chains drawn from one sample of a study of cytomegalovirus exposure and HLA in healthy donors. Clones were read by immunoSEQ multiplex PCR, and TCRdb kept only the in-frame ones, dropping some. The sample contains some 110,000 clones, 88% of which appear only once. Sequencing was carried out using PBMCs. The receptors come from a woman aged 18-29 years in good health and CMV-seropositive. Both conserved end residues are trimmed from each CDR3. Each record gives: V gene, clone size, CDR3 protein. Some rows mark clone size as missing; the rest say once, few, many or name a class of expanded clone.

TRBV6-1,few,ASRDSLAKNIQY
TRBV28,once,ANSGGLNQPQH
TRBV11-2,-,ASSLDYVSSSYNEQF
TRBV28,-,ASSSGTGGSRQPQH
TRBV5-6,-,ASSWTGTGAYNEQF
TRBV2,-,ASSDPGTSGGDGETQY
TRBV7-9,-,ASSLAREGSAYT
TRBV6-5,-,ASSSRGQGAEKLF
TRBV27,-,ASSPGQGYEQY
TRBV6-5,once,ASSYGIGANEKLF
TRBV10-3,-,AISAQGTYEQY
TRBV2,once,ASSKGGHGYT
TRBV5-1,-,ASSSLIEQF